Below, 21 T cell receptor beta chains from the same sample are listed, as sequenced in a study of blood T cells in healthy people across ages. A sample-barcoded 5' primer and a J-beta primer mix were used in a second PCR of about 7 to 12 cycles. TCRdb itself ran the 5' RACE reads through MiXCR, one entry per CDR3 protein. The sample lists 1.5 million to 2 million distinct CDR3 sequences; roughly 28% were seen once. Sequenced material: blood. These receptors came from a woman aged 25 to 39 in good health.

The chain links TRBV12-3 or TRBV12-4 to TRBJ1-2, with D possibly being TRBD1 (5 bases). V was cut by 3 bases and J by 4 bases, with 12 bases left in between. CDR3 size: 14 residues. CDR3 nucleotide sequence: TGTGCCAGCAGTTTGCGCAGGGCGACCTATGGCTACACCTTC. Protein sequence: CASSLRRATYGYTF.

The J gene is TRBJ2-4, the V gene TRBV28, with D possibly TRBD2 on 6 matching bases. Germline lookup yields CDR1 MDHEN and CDR2 SYDVKM. Between the trimmed V and J ends, which lost 2 bases and 3 bases, there was a span of 11 bases. The CDR3 contains 15 residues. In DNA, the CDR3 is TGTGCCAGCAGTTTACGAGCGGGCAGCAAAAACATTCAGTACTTC. The encoded protein is CASSLRAGSKNIQYF. Based on the CDR3 plus reference TRBV28 and TRBJ2-4, the full variable domain is DVKVTQSSRYLVKRTGEKVFLECVQDMDHENMFWYRQDPGLGLRLIYFSYDVKMKEKGDIPEGYSVSREKKERFSLILESASTNQTSMYLCASSLRAGSKNIQYFGAGTRLSVL.

The chain links TRBV20-1 to TRBJ2-2; TRBD1 agrees at 7 bases. CDR1 is DFQATT, CDR2 SNEGSKA, per germline (reference sequence). CDR3 length: 16 residues. Losses at the gene ends were 0 bases for V and 4 bases for J; bases not matched to a gene: 8. CDR3 sequence (DNA): TGCAGTGCTAGAGATCCAAAGGGGGCCGGCACCGGGGAGCTGTTTTTT. This translates into CSARDPKGAGTGELFF.

The CDR3, as DNA: TGTGCCACCAAACGGGGGGTACAAAGCAATCAGCCCCAGCATTTT. This encodes CATKRGVQSNQPQHF. The chain links TRBV2 to TRBJ1-5; TRBD1 is a possible D gene (5 bases). Germline-derived CDR1 and CDR2 are SNHLY and FYNNEI. CDR3 length equals 15 residues. The V end lost 10 bases, the J end lost 1 base, and 17 bases lay between the germline ends.

This chain joins TRBV2 and TRBJ2-4; TRBD2 matches at 14 bases. Judging by the DNA end, TRBJ2-5 fits better; the J call may be wrong. This CDR3 comprises 15 residues. Germline CDR1 and CDR2: SNHLY and FYNNEI. In DNA, the CDR3 is TGTGCCAGCAGCGGACTAGCGGGAGGCGAAGAGACCCAGTACTTC. It codes for CASSGLAGGEETQYF.

The rearrangement joins TRBV5-5 to TRBJ2-2, with no clear D. V lost 4 bases to trimming and J lost 7 bases, with 11 bases between them. From germline, CDR1 is SGHKS and CDR2 YYEKEE (reference sequence). The length of the CDR3 is 13 residues. CDR3 coding DNA: TGTGCCAGCAGCGACACGCAAGTCGGGGAGCTGTTTTTT. Encoded protein: CASSDTQVGELFF.

This clonotype occurred once. A much larger clone lies a single base off, so this may be a read error. The rearrangement uses TRBV7-2 and TRBJ2-4; 7 nucleotides line up with TRBD1. The J call may be in error: the DNA end matches TRBJ2-7 better. The germline CDR1 and CDR2 sequences are SGHTA and FQGNSA. The CDR3 length is 14 residues. CDR3 protein: CASSAGTVPYEQYF. The CDR3, as DNA: TGTGCCAGCAGCGCCGGGACAGTCCCCTACGAGCAGTACTTC.

With regard to this clonotype: Being one base from a much bigger clone, this may be a read error. The chain employs TRBV29-1 and TRBJ2-1; TRBD2 agrees at 12 bases. The CDR3 is 12 residues long. V gave up 5 bases and J gave up 7 bases; unmatched junction bases: 0. In germline, CDR1 is SQVTM, CDR2 ANQGSEA. In DNA form, the CDR3 reads TGCAGCGTTCTAGCGGGAGGGAATGAGCAGTTCTTC. Its protein product is CSVLAGGNEQFF.

This chain joins TRBV10-3 and TRBJ2-7, with D tentatively TRBD1 (5 bases). The CDR3 sequence is 13 residues long. Trimming shortened V by 3 bases and J by 1 base, and 7 bases separated the two germline ends. The V gene's germline CDR1 is ENHRY and CDR2 SYGVKD. This CDR3 is CAISEGASYEQYF. CDR3 DNA sequence: TGTGCCATCAGTGAAGGGGCATCCTACGAGCAGTACTTC.

This chain uses TRBV2 with TRBJ2-5; 13 bases align to TRBD2. The ends lost 6 bases at V and 2 bases at J; junction bases unmatched: 9. The CDR3 has 17 residues. Germline lookup yields CDR1 SNHLY and CDR2 FYNNEI. CDR3 coding DNA: TGTGCCAGCAGAACAGCCGGGACTAGCGGGATACAAGAGACCCAGTACTTC. It is translated as CASRTAGTSGIQETQYF.

V usage is TRBV5-1 and J usage is TRBJ2-1; 8 bases line up with TRBD1. With 7 bases clipped from V and 3 bases from J, the junction kept 12 bases outside the gene matches. Germline CDR1 reads SGHRS; CDR2 reads YFSETQ. The CDR3 loop spans 16 amino acids. DNA of the CDR3: TGCGCCAGCCGCCCGTCCGGACAGGGAGACTACAATGAGCAGTTCTTC. Encoded protein: CASRPSGQGDYNEQFF.

This clonotype was detected many times. The chain employs TRBV7-2 and TRBJ2-1; D is undetermined. CDR1 and CDR2 (germline): SGHTA, FQGNSA. V lost 8 bases to trimming and J lost 5 bases, with 16 bases between them. The CDR3 consists of 14 residues. The CDR3 spells CASCPYESHNEQFF. The DNA for the CDR3 is TGTGCCAGCTGCCCATACGAGTCCCACAATGAGCAGTTCTTC. Full variable domain (remainder filled in from reference TRBV7-2 and TRBJ2-1): GAGVSQSPSNKVTEKGKDVELRCDPISGHTALYWYRQSLGQGLEFLIYFQGNSAPDKSGLPSDRFSAERTGGSVSTLTIQRTQQEDSAVYLCASCPYESHNEQFFGPGTRLTVL.

This clonotype was seen a handful of times. This rearrangement joins TRBV5-1 to TRBJ2-7; TRBD1 aligns across 8 bases. The CDR3 extends over 15 amino acids. V shed 6 bases and J 1 base; nucleotides not matched to a gene: 9. Looked up from germline, CDR1 is SGHRS and CDR2 is YFSETQ. DNA for the CDR3: TGCGCCAGCAACCGACGGACAGGGTCTTCCTACGAGCAGTACTTC. Translation: CASNRRTGSSYEQYF.

The V gene is TRBV15, the J gene TRBJ2-3, with D tentatively TRBD2 (6 bases). This CDR3 has 13 residues. The V end lost 5 bases, the J end lost 2 bases, and 8 bases lay between the germline ends. The germline V gene has CDR1 LNHNV and CDR2 YYDKDF (reference sequence). The CDR3 reads CATSAGNTDTQYF. CDR3 nucleotides: TGTGCCACCAGCGCGGGGAACACAGATACGCAGTATTTT.

The V gene is TRBV4-1, the J gene TRBJ2-5, with D perhaps given as TRBD1 or TRBD2 (6 bases each). Germline lookup yields CDR1 MGHRA and CDR2 YSYEKL. Trimming cost V 0 bases and J 5 bases, with 16 bases left between them. This CDR3 is built from 16 residues. CDR3 protein: CASSQEGGAVRETQYF. CDR3 nucleotides: TGCGCCAGCAGCCAAGAGGGGGGCGCGGTAAGGGAGACCCAGTACTTC.

V and J are TRBV20-1 and TRBJ2-1; 11 nucleotides match TRBD2. The germline V gene has CDR1 DFQATT and CDR2 SNEGSKA (reference sequence). This CDR3 comprises 17 residues. V lost 0 bases, J lost 2 bases, and 6 bases stayed unmatched. CDR3 loop: CSARDASGGHPYNEQFF. The DNA of the CDR3 is TGCAGTGCTAGAGACGCTAGCGGGGGGCATCCCTACAATGAGCAGTTCTTC.

The CDR3 loop is CSARGLAGDHTDTQYF. CDR3 nucleotide sequence: TGCAGTGCTAGAGGTCTAGCGGGGGACCACACAGATACGCAGTATTTT. The J gene is TRBJ2-3, the V gene TRBV20-1; TRBD2 agrees at 10 bases. Germline CDR1 DFQATT, CDR2 SNEGSKA (reference sequence). The CDR3 sequence is 16 residues long. V trimming: 1 base; J trimming: 2 bases; junction bases outside the gene matches: 6.

The chain carries TRBV11-2 and TRBJ2-5; no firm D call. The DNA matches TRBJ2-7 better at its end, which makes the J call doubtful. Germline-derived CDR1 and CDR2 are SGHAT and FQNNGV. The CDR3 runs to 14 residues. CDR3 DNA sequence: TGTGCCAGCAGCCTGCCCGGGCCTACCTACGAGCAGTACTTC. Protein product: CASSLPGPTYEQYF.

In regard to this clonotype: A single base separates this from a much larger clone, so it may be a read error. The DNA for the CDR3 is TGTGCCCGCTCGATGGACAGGGGAAACATTCAGTACTTC. Its protein is CARSMDRGNIQYF. The rearrangement uses TRBV2 and TRBJ2-4, with 9 bases matching TRBD1. Germline V gene sequence: CDR1 SNHLY, CDR2 FYNNEI. The CDR3 contains 13 residues. Unmatched junction bases numbered 8, after V lost 11 bases and J lost 6 bases.

This rearrangement joins TRBV18 to TRBJ2-4; 10 bases line up with TRBD2. CDR1 is KGHSH and CDR2 is LQKENI in the germline V gene. The CDR3 contains 16 residues. Trimming at V came to 4 bases and at J to 13 bases, leaving 16 bases not matched to a gene. The CDR3 loop reads CASSHERGGRGNEQYF. CDR3 coding DNA: TGTGCCAGCTCACACGAGCGGGGGGGCCGAGGCAATGAGCAGTACTTC.

This clonotype was seen only a few times. The chain is built from TRBV14 and TRBJ2-4; perhaps TRBD1 as D (6 bases). The CDR3 sequence is 15 residues long. The germline CDR1 and CDR2 sequences are SGHDN and FVKESK. V lost 4 bases, J lost 2 bases, and 12 bases lay in between. The CDR3, as DNA: TGTGCCAGCAGCCGAACCACAGGGACCAAAAACATTCAGTACTTC. This gives the protein CASSRTTGTKNIQYF.